The subject of this entry is one T cell receptor beta chain. These data belong to a study of blood T cell repertoires in COVID-19. Generated by immunoSEQ multiplex PCR, the TCRdb table keeps only in-frame clones and is missing some. Among more than 200,000 clones, over 80% were seen once, and the ten largest hold around 26%. The CDR3 sequence is 15 residues long. CDR1 and CDR2 from the germline V gene are SGHTS and YDEGEE. V trimming: 6 bases; J trimming: 2 bases; junction bases outside the gene matches: 10. Sequencing was carried out using peripheral blood. This TCR came from a man in his forties with acute or convalescent COVID-19. This chain uses TRBV5-8 with TRBJ2-7; 8 bases are a match to TRBD1. In nucleotides, the CDR3 is TGTGCCAGCAACTTCCTCGGACAGGGAACCTACGAGCAGTACTTC. This sequence encodes CASNFLGQGTYEQYF.